Sequencing of this T cell receptor beta chain was carried out in a study of cytomegalovirus exposure and HLA in healthy donors. About the research overall: Researchers previously reported finding fewer than 140 million unique TCR beta sequences from approximately 200 million T cells. Study-level results: In a later analysis, V- and J-gene trimming of beta chains associated with a DCLRE1C missense variant, replicated independently.

60 Vbeta and 13 Jbeta primers were used in PCR. Assay used: immunoSEQ multiplex PCR; TCRdb lists only in-frame clones, some missing. Altogether 150,000 to 160,000 clones are present, 70% to 80% being singletons, with the ten largest covering around 7.2%. Trimming removed 4 bases from V and 5 bases from J, with 10 bases in between. Germline CDR1 and CDR2: SGHNT and YYREEE (reference sequence). The CDR3 totals 14 residues. Details on this clone: Antigen: not known.

Donors sampled were nominally healthy, though unrecorded immune exposures were likely. The V gene is TRBV5-4, the J gene TRBJ1-6, with D perhaps matching TRBD1 (6 bases). Sample: PBMCs. This clonotype was obtained from a young man in good health and CMV-seropositive. The CDR3: CASSRTADNSPLHF. The CDR3 DNA is TGTGCCAGCAGCCGGACAGCAGATAATTCACCCCTCCACTTT.